Listed below are T cell receptor beta chains from one sample, sequenced in a study of cytomegalovirus exposure and HLA in healthy donors. TCRdb's table, derived via immunoSEQ multiplex PCR, lists solely in-frame clones and lacks some. The sample has 200,000 to 250,000 clones, just over 75% seen once. The source material was PBMCs. All receptors derive from a woman aged 55-69 years in good health and CMV-seropositive. Both conserved end residues are part of each CDR3. The order of the fields is J gene, V gene, clone size, D gene, CDR3 length, CDR3 protein, CDR3 DNA. A D gene is named only where the DNA matches it firmly. Not every row has a clone size; where given, it reads once, few, many or a size class.

>TRBJ2-3|TRBV27|few|TRBD2|19
CASSPYYRTSGPSTDTQYF
TGTGCCAGCAGTCCCTACTATAGGACTAGCGGCCCTAGCACAGATACGCAGTATTTT
>TRBJ2-3|TRBV28|NA|TRBD2|18
CASSLSNRLAGSADTQYF
TGTGCCAGCAGTTTATCCAATCGACTAGCGGGTTCTGCAGATACGCAGTATTTT
>TRBJ2-7|TRBV28|NA|NA|11
CASSLLYEQYF
TGTGCCAGCAGTTTATTATACGAGCAGTACTTC
>TRBJ1-4|TRBV19|NA|NA|15
CASSMTGATNEKLFF
TGTGCCAGTAGTATGACGGGGGCAACTAATGAAAAACTGTTTTTT
>TRBJ2-7|TRBV5-6|NA|NA|13
CASSFGASYEQYF
TGTGCCAGCAGCTTTGGGGCTTCCTACGAGCAGTACTTC
>TRBJ2-3|TRBV28|NA|NA|13
CAIDSPGTDTQYF
TGTGCCATCGACAGCCCTGGCACAGATACGCAGTATTTT
>TRBJ2-5|TRBV7-2|NA|TRBD2|18
CASSLALSSGGAGETQYF
TGTGCCAGCAGCTTAGCGCTATCTAGCGGGGGGGCGGGGGAGACCCAGTACTTC
>TRBJ2-7|TRBV11-2|NA|NA|13
CASNEGVSYEQYF
TGTGCCAGCAATGAGGGAGTATCCTACGAGCAGTACTTC
>TRBJ2-7|TRBV28|NA|TRBD1|16
CASSFVWGQGSYEQYF
TGTGCCAGCAGTTTTGTTTGGGGACAGGGGTCCTACGAGCAGTACTTC
>TRBJ1-2|TRBV2|NA|NA|11
CASTTSLGYTF
TGTGCCAGCACTACCTCTCTTGGCTACACCTTC
>TRBJ2-7|TRBV7-2|once|NA|14
CASSLVRVAHEQYF
TGTGCCAGCAGCTTAGTCCGGGTGGCCCACGAGCAGTACTTC
>TRBJ1-2|TRBV30|NA|TRBD1|16
CAWSETGTNGIYGYTF
TGTGCCTGGAGTGAGACAGGGACGAACGGGATCTATGGCTACACCTTC
>TRBJ2-2|TRBV5-1|NA|TRBD1|16
CASSLAGQGDTGELFF
TGCGCCAGCAGCTTGGCGGGACAGGGGGACACCGGGGAGCTGTTTTTT
>TRBJ2-7|TRBV7-2|few|TRBD2|16
CASSLVLGGGQGEQYF
TGTGCCAGCAGCTTAGTACTCGGGGGGGGGCAGGGAGAGCAGTACTTC
>TRBJ2-3|TRBV10-1|NA|TRBD2|15
CASSFSGEHTDTQYF
TGCGCCAGCAGCTTTAGCGGGGAACACACAGATACGCAGTATTTT
>TRBJ2-5|TRBV7-2|NA|TRBD2|18
CASSLASGGAVGQETQYF
TGTGCCAGCAGCTTAGCTAGCGGGGGGGCCGTAGGGCAAGAGACCCAGTACTTC
>TRBJ1-2|TRBV4-1|NA|NA|15
CASSHLSRDYYGYTF
TGCGCCAGCAGCCACCTCAGCAGGGACTACTATGGCTACACCTTC
>TRBJ1-3|TRBV7-2|NA|NA|16
CASSSLSRGSGNTIYF
TGTGCCAGCAGCTCACTTTCGCGGGGATCTGGAAACACCATATATTTT
>TRBJ2-1|TRBV5-5|NA|TRBD2|16
CASRGGAGGLGNEQFF
TGTGCCAGCAGGGGCGGAGCGGGGGGGTTGGGCAATGAGCAGTTCTTC
>TRBJ2-7|TRBV7-9|NA|TRBD1|13
CASSFTGDDEQYF
TGTGCCAGCAGCTTTACAGGGGACGACGAGCAGTACTTC
>TRBJ1-5|TRBV15|once|NA|15
CATSRDDSHNQPQHF
TGTGCCACCAGCAGAGATGACAGCCACAATCAGCCCCAGCATTTT
>TRBJ2-1|TRBV19|once|TRBD2|20
CASSPVRLAGGRFSYNEQFF
TGTGCCAGTAGTCCCGTCCGACTAGCGGGGGGCCGATTCTCCTACAATGAGCAGTTCTTC
>TRBJ2-5|TRBV30|NA|NA|11
CAWSPGETQYF
TGTGCCTGGAGCCCGGGAGAGACCCAGTACTTC
>TRBJ1-6|TRBV7-8|NA|NA|15
CASSLGSHGDSPLHF
TGTGCCAGCAGCTTAGGGAGCCACGGGGATTCACCCCTCCACTTT
>TRBJ1-1|TRBV5-5|NA|NA|13
CASSLDTNTEAFF
TGTGCCAGCAGCCTCGACACGAACACTGAAGCTTTCTTT
>TRBJ2-7|TRBV4-3|few|TRBD1|15
CASSQERGQPHEQYF
TGCGCCAGCAGCCAAGAAAGGGGGCAACCCCACGAGCAGTACTTC
>TRBJ2-5|TRBV11-2|NA|TRBD2|20
CASSLDRGVLAGALQETQYF
TGTGCCAGCAGCTTAGATCGGGGGGTTCTAGCGGGAGCCCTCCAAGAGACCCAGTACTTC
>TRBJ1-4|TRBV15|NA|NA|13
CATSTRSSEKLFF
TGTGCCACCAGCACCCGGAGTAGCGAAAAACTGTTTTTT
>TRBJ1-2|TRBV28|NA|TRBD1|15
CASSLPRGTLWDYTF
TGTGCCAGCAGTTTACCCAGGGGGACTCTATGGGACTACACCTTC
>TRBJ2-5|TRBV28|NA|NA|14
CASSLMGSQETQYF
TGTGCCAGCAGTTTAATGGGGAGTCAGGAGACCCAGTACTTC
>TRBJ2-5|TRBV4-2|NA|TRBD2|16
CASSQGSQRGGETQYF
TGTGCCAGCAGCCAAGGGAGTCAGCGGGGTGGGGAGACCCAGTACTTC
>TRBJ2-6|TRBV5-4|NA|NA|16
CASRPTQLSGANVLTF
TGTGCCAGCAGACCGACACAGCTCTCTGGGGCCAACGTCCTGACTTTC
>TRBJ1-2|TRBV5-4|NA|NA|13
CASSFGTDYGYTF
TGTGCCAGCAGCTTTGGCACCGACTATGGCTACACCTTC
>TRBJ2-5|TRBV10-1|NA|NA|12
CASSPGGETQYF
TGCGCCAGCAGCCCCGGAGGGGAGACCCAGTACTTC
>TRBJ2-5|TRBV30|NA|NA|13
CAWGAGVRETQYF
TGTGCCTGGGGGGCAGGGGTTCGGGAGACCCAGTACTTC
>TRBJ1-2|TRBV5-1|once|NA|15
CASSLGQGLGYGYTF
TGCGCCAGCAGCTTGGGGCAGGGTTTGGGCTATGGCTACACCTTC
>TRBJ1-4|TRBV29-1|few|NA|15
CSVSVMGSANEKLFF
TGCAGCGTTTCCGTAATGGGCTCAGCTAATGAAAAACTGTTTTTT
>TRBJ2-7|TRBV6-6|few|TRBD1|15
CASSRPGQFSYEQYF
TGTGCCAGCAGTCGACCGGGACAGTTCTCCTACGAGCAGTACTTC
>TRBJ2-3|TRBV6-6|NA|NA|14
CASSLTMGGDTQYF
TGTGCCAGCAGTCTGACCATGGGGGGAGATACGCAGTATTTT
>TRBJ1-6|TRBV15|NA|NA|13
CATRGQGWTPLHF
TGTGCCACCAGGGGGCAGGGGTGGACACCCCTCCACTTT
>TRBJ1-4|TRBV6-1|once|NA|15
CASSEKDRRPKKLFF
TGTGCCAGCAGTGAAAAGGACAGAAGACCGAAAAAACTGTTTTTT